This T cell receptor (beta chain) was sequenced during a study of early T cells in non-severe SARS-CoV-2 infection. Individual cDNA molecules received unique molecular identifiers. Each CDR3 protein gets one entry after TCRdb re-called the 5' RACE reads with MiXCR. This repertoire shows 50,000 or so distinct CDR3 sequences, 12% found once; its top ten account for over 7.5%. This clonotype has a handful of counts. Trimming left V 7 bases short and J 4 bases short, with 15 bases between. The CDR3 is made up of 14 amino acids. The germline V gene has CDR1 MNHEY and CDR2 SVGEGT. The genes are TRBV6-2 or TRBV6-3 and TRBJ2-3, with D perhaps TRBD2 (6 bases). Sequenced material: whole blood. This clonotype originated in an adult who was a healthcare worker with PCR-confirmed SARS-CoV-2 infection or an uninfected control (not recorded which). Here the CDR3 reads CASTLALAADTQYF. CDR3 DNA: TGTGCCAGCACTTTGGCACTAGCAGCAGATACGCAGTATTTT.